This TCR delta chain was recovered during a study of Vδ1+ human thymocytes. Turning to this clone: Its target is unknown.

The sorted cells were CD3+ Vdelta1+ Vdelta2- thymocytes from alphabeta-depleted thymus. Vdelta1+ thymocyte sorts reached between roughly 98% and 99.6% purity. Sequences come from RNA converted to cDNA by reverse transcription. CDR3 amplicons came from multiplex PCR with pooled V-gene forward and constant-region reverse primers. TCRdb used CATT to re-call clones from the multiplex PCR reads. The sample consists of about 75,000 delta-chain clones, 30% to 45% of them appearing once. Trimming removed 0 bases at V and 0 bases at J, with 29 bases between. Per germline, CDR1 TSWWSYY and CDR2 QGS. The CDR3 extends over 22 amino acids. Study findings and constraints: Thymic TRG and TRD repertoires appeared highly polyclonal, with Gaussian CDR3 length distributions. Thymic delta-chain repertoires held 20% to 25% Vdelta2 sequences and few Vdelta3, despite high sort purity. Bulk repertoire data may be misinterpreted because of unexpected Vdelta2 sequences.

The receptor was derived from a boy under three years old who had congenital heart surgery. This chain connects TRDV1 to TRDJ1; D may be TRDD2 or TRDD3 (5 bases each). Specimen: Vdelta1+ gamma-delta thymocytes from the thymus. Subset meaning: FACS-sorted CD3+ TCRalphabeta- TCRVdelta1+ TCRVdelta2- thymocytes. The CDR3 region has the DNA TGTGCTCTTGGGGAACTATTACTCCCTACAGGAGTGGTGGGGCCGTACACCGATAAACTCATCTTT. Protein product: CALGELLLPTGVVGPYTDKLIF.